This T cell receptor beta chain was captured by sequencing in a study of shared clonotypes between healthy human individuals. The CDR3 consists of 16 residues. CDR1 is GTSNPN, CDR2 SVGIG, per germline (reference sequence). Deletions cut 0 bases from V and 8 bases from J, with 19 bases between. Only CD45RO-negative cells positively selected for CCR7 counted as naive CD8 cells, so terminally differentiated effector memory CD45RA+ cells were excluded. The assay was immunoSEQ multiplex PCR, and TCRdb's table has in-frame clones only and misses some. This sample has 1.5 million to 2.5 million clones, with approximately 94% found just once.

The sequenced sample consisted of naive CD8+ T cells sorted from blood. The sequence derives from a man aged 18-30 years in good health. J is TRBJ1-4 and V is TRBV30; maybe TRBD1 (6 bases). This chain's CDR3 is CAWSVGIGTRKEKLFF. The DNA of the CDR3 is TGTGCCTGGAGTGTTGGAATAGGGACACGGAAAGAAAAACTGTTTTTT.